The entry below describes one T cell receptor beta chain. The sample belongs to a study of blood T cell repertoires in COVID-19. About the study: COVID-19 samples from acute and convalescent phases originated in the United States, Italy and Spain. T cells, B-cell-depleted T cells, or PBMCs supplied cDNA or gDNA.

Germline CDR1 and CDR2: LNHNV and YYDKDF (reference sequence). V gave up 4 bases and J gave up 9 bases, with 7 bases separating them. This CDR3 has 12 residues. Authors' methods: Estimated nucleated cell counts came from reference gene primer amplification. Data came from immunoSEQ multiplex PCR; TCRdb stores just in-frame clones and leaves some out. The D gene and trimming were derived from the DNA, and the V and J assignments and clone size from that table. Of 140,000 to 150,000 clones detected, about 80% appear once; the ten largest clones hold 35% to 50%. This sequence was found in a human donor in a cohort sampled during active COVID-19. Sequencing used peripheral blood. The chain links TRBV15 to TRBJ1-6; possibly TRBD1 for D (5 bases). CDR3 sequence reads: CATSTRVSPLHF. DNA for the CDR3: TGTGCCACCAGCACCAGGGTTTCACCCCTCCACTTT.